This TCR beta chain originates from a study of resident and recirculating memory T cells in vitiligo. The CDR3 contains 15 residues. Looked up from germline, CDR1 is MGHRA and CDR2 is YSYEKL. V lost 3 bases to trimming and J lost 6 bases; unmatched junction nucleotides: 4. The method was immunoSEQ multiplex PCR; TCRdb's version includes in-frame clones alone and lacks a portion of them. The sample carries 70,000 to 75,000 clones, roughly 90% recorded once. The chain links TRBV4-1 to TRBJ2-2; 10 bases agree with TRBD1. Sequenced input: blood. The sequence was obtained from a male donor with vitiligo. The CDR3 nucleotides read TGCGCCAGCAGCCATGCGACAGGGGGCCCCGGGGAGCTGTTTTTT. It codes for CASSHATGGPGELFF.